A selection of T cell receptor beta chains follows, all from one sample in a study of identical twins. TCRdb reanalysed the 5' RACE reads using MiXCR and keeps one entry per CDR3 protein. The sample has 600,000 to 800,000 distinct CDR3 sequences, around 21% seen once. These data were also reused for a study on T cells expressing NK-cell markers.

What was sequenced was PBMCs. These receptors came from a young woman in good health. CDR3s include the opening cysteine and the closing phenylalanine or tryptophan. A D gene is named only where the DNA matches it firmly. Clone size appears in some rows only: once, few, many, or a class for an expanded clone.

D	V	size	J	DNA	CDR3
TRBD2	TRBV11-1	NA	TRBJ2-1	TGTGCCAGCAGCTCGCGGACTAGCGGGGTTAGCTCCTACAATGAGCAGTTCTTC	CASSSRTSGVSSYNEQFF
TRBD2	TRBV27	few	TRBJ2-3	TGTGCCAGTGGACTAGCGGGAGGGCTAAGCACAGATACGCAGTATTTT	CASGLAGGLSTDTQYF
NA	TRBV21-1	NA	TRBJ2-1	TGTGCCAGCACCCTGGGACTTCCGCGTTACAATGAGCAGTTCTTC	CASTLGLPRYNEQFF
TRBD2	TRBV4-3	few	TRBJ2-1	TGCGCCAGCAGCCAAGCATGGCGGGAGGCTTACAATGAGCAGTTCTTC	CASSQAWREAYNEQFF
NA	TRBV12-3/TRBV12-4	NA	TRBJ2-7	TGTGCCAGCAGCCGCTTTAATGGGGAAGGAGAGCAGTACTTC	CASSRFNGEGEQYF
NA	TRBV6-1	NA	TRBJ2-3	TGTGCCAGCAGCAAGCGTAGGCAGGGCGAAGGACGCACAGATACGCAGTATTTT	CASSKRRQGEGRTDTQYF
NA	TRBV12-3/TRBV12-4	few	TRBJ1-5	TGTGCCAGCCGAAGGGAAAGCAATCAGCCCCAGCATTTT	CASRRESNQPQHF
TRBD1	TRBV6-5	few	TRBJ2-1	TGTGCCAGCAGTTACTCCCAGGGGGCTTATGAGAATGAGCAGTTCTTC	CASSYSQGAYENEQFF
NA	TRBV7-7	few	TRBJ1-2	TGTGCTAGTGGTGGGGGTAACTATGGCTACACCTTC	CASGGGNYGYTF
NA	TRBV12-3/TRBV12-4	NA	TRBJ2-2	NA	CASTLEGLRGGPGSCFF
TRBD2	TRBV7-2	few	TRBJ2-4	TGTGCCAGCAGCCCGGGCTGGGGGGGGTCCAAAAACATTCAGTACTTC	CASSPGWGGSKNIQYF